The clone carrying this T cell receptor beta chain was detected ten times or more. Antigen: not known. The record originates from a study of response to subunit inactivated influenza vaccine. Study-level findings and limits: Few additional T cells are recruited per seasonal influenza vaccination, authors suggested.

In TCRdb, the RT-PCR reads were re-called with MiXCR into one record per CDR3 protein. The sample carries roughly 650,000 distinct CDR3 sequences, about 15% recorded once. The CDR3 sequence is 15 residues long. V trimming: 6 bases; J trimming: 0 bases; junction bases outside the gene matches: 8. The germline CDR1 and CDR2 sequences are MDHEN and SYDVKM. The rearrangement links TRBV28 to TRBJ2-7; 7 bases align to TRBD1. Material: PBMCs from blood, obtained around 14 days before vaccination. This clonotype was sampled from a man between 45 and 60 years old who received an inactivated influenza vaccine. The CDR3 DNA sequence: TGTGCCAGCAGGAACCGGGCAGGGGGCTCCTACGAGCAGTACTTC. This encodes CASRNRAGGSYEQYF.